A selection of T cell receptor beta chains follows, all from one sample in a study of graft-versus-host responses after intestinal transplantation. The repertoire was sequenced with immunoSEQ multiplex PCR; TCRdb's copy has only in-frame clones and lacks some. The data contain about 120,000 clones, 85% to 95% of them singletons. These receptors' targets are unknown. The sample consisted of unstimulated CD4+ T cells sorted from spleen or lymph node cells, taken before intestinal transplant. The receptors were sampled from a human donor who received an intestinal transplant. CDR3s include the opening cysteine and the closing phenylalanine or tryptophan. The D gene is left open where the match is weak. A row's size may be missing; if present it is once, few, many or a size class.

clone size: -; V gene: TRBV15; J gene: TRBJ2-5; CDR3 length: 15; D gene: TRBD2; CDR3 DNA: TGTGCCACCAGGCAACCCCGGCGGGAGCAAGAGACCCAGTACTTC; CDR3 protein: CATRQPRREQETQYF
clone size: -; V gene: TRBV4-1; J gene: TRBJ2-1; CDR3 length: 17; D gene: -; CDR3 DNA: TGCGCCAGCAGCCAAGATGCTACCCATAGCTCCTACAATGAGCAGTTCTTC; CDR3 protein: CASSQDATHSSYNEQFF
clone size: -; V gene: TRBV19; J gene: TRBJ2-7; CDR3 length: 15; D gene: TRBD1; CDR3 DNA: TGTGCCAGTAGCCAGACAGGGTTTAGCTCCTACGAGCAGTACTTC; CDR3 protein: CASSQTGFSSYEQYF
clone size: -; V gene: TRBV29-1; J gene: TRBJ2-2; CDR3 length: 14; D gene: TRBD2; CDR3 DNA: TGCAGCGTCATTAGCGGGAGCAACACCGGGGAGCTGTTTTTT; CDR3 protein: CSVISGSNTGELFF
clone size: -; V gene: TRBV28; J gene: TRBJ1-1; CDR3 length: 12; D gene: -; CDR3 DNA: TGTGCCAGCAGTTTAAGGGGGTTTAGGGCTTTCTTT; CDR3 protein: CASSLRGFRAFF
clone size: -; V gene: TRBV7-9; J gene: TRBJ2-7; CDR3 length: 16; D gene: -; CDR3 DNA: TGTGCCAGCAGCTTAAACCCCCTCCGGGCGGCCTACGAGCAGTACTTC; CDR3 protein: CASSLNPLRAAYEQYF
clone size: -; V gene: TRBV5-6; J gene: TRBJ1-4; CDR3 length: 16; D gene: TRBD1; CDR3 DNA: TGTGCCAGCAGCTTGTGGGCAGGACAGGATGGTGAAAAACTGTTTTTT; CDR3 protein: CASSLWAGQDGEKLFF
clone size: -; V gene: TRBV7-2; J gene: TRBJ2-7; CDR3 length: 14; D gene: -; CDR3 DNA: TGTGCCAGCAGCTTAGTTTCAGGGGCCAACGAGCAGTACTTC; CDR3 protein: CASSLVSGANEQYF
clone size: once; V gene: TRBV5-1; J gene: TRBJ2-5; CDR3 length: 14; D gene: TRBD1; CDR3 DNA: TGCGCCAGCAGCACGGGACAGCTTCAAGAGACCCAGTACTTC; CDR3 protein: CASSTGQLQETQYF
clone size: -; V gene: TRBV18; J gene: TRBJ2-1; CDR3 length: 12; D gene: -; CDR3 DNA: TGTGCCAGCTCACCCGGACTTAATGAGCAGTTCTTC; CDR3 protein: CASSPGLNEQFF
clone size: -; V gene: TRBV12-1; J gene: TRBJ2-3; CDR3 length: 11; D gene: -; CDR3 DNA: TGTGCCAGCAGCTTTACAGATACGCAGTATTTT; CDR3 protein: CASSFTDTQYF
clone size: -; V gene: TRBV27; J gene: TRBJ2-7; CDR3 length: 14; D gene: TRBD1; CDR3 DNA: TGTGCCAGCAGTTTGGGACAGGGACGCTACGAGCAGTACTTC; CDR3 protein: CASSLGQGRYEQYF
clone size: -; V gene: TRBV12-5; J gene: TRBJ1-4; CDR3 length: 15; D gene: -; CDR3 DNA: TGTGCTAGTGGTGCCCGAACCCTCTGGGGTGAAAAACTGTTTTTT; CDR3 protein: CASGARTLWGEKLFF